This T cell receptor (beta chain) comes out of a study of OX40 agonist ivuxolimab in advanced cancers. As for the study more broadly: Ivuxolimab was an agonistic, fully human IgG2 monoclonal antibody directed against OX40 (CD134), a costimulatory receptor. Three dose-escalation patients achieved partial responses, one with hepatocellular carcinoma and two with cutaneous melanoma. Prior anti-PD-1, anti-PD-L1 or anti-CTLA-4 therapy was permitted, and 30% to 50% of dose-escalation patients had received checkpoint inhibitors. Of the roughly 54 patients in dose escalation, 19 had hepatocellular carcinoma, around 15 had melanoma, 9 had renal cell carcinoma and 9 had head and neck cancer. Intravenous ivuxolimab was administered to patients every 2 weeks at six dose levels: 0.01, 0.1, 0.3, 1.5, 3 and 10 mg/kg. The purpose of peripheral TCRbeta sequencing was to test whether ivuxolimab changed TCR sequence diversity and led to clonal T-cell expansion. A male proportion of 75% to 85% and a mean age of 60 years, ranging from about 20 to 79, were recorded for the dose-escalation cohort. The monotherapy dose-escalation portion (N of about 50 patients) of the phase I ivuxolimab trial is reported in the paper.

To sequence the TCRbeta CDR3 region, genomic DNA was isolated from the sorted cells. TCRbeta CDR3 regions were sequenced using the immunoSEQ Assay. Imported from immuneACCESS, the table was reduced by TCRdb to in-frame sequences with V and J called. These copies leave out some clones; in studies compared against another copy, an unresolved V gene accounts for under half, and the cause of the remainder is not known. For this sample the table gives some 60,000 clones, of which approximately 86% were detected only once. The ten biggest clones cover roughly 13% of the sample. Beyond this particular receptor, the publication reports: After ivuxolimab, CD8+ T cells had more expanded clones than CD4+ T cells on average. Low levels of normalized T-cell clonal expansion were also shown by some nonresponding patients. Partial responders in the 0.1-3.0 mg/kg groups had among the lowest normalized peripheral clonal expansion, especially among CD8+ T cells. Which antigens the clonally expanded peripheral T cells were specific for was not determined. At doses of 0.1 to 3.0 mg/kg, clonal expansion of both CD4+ and CD8+ blood T cells was observed from baseline to week 6.

The trial excluded patients who had a history of autoimmune disease or were on systemic immunosuppression. In every dose cohort, peripheral blood was drawn for TCR sequencing at baseline, cycle 4 day 1, and cycle 7 day 1. The samples were drawn from a first-in-human, open-label, multicenter phase I dose-escalation trial of ivuxolimab. Adults with locally advanced or metastatic head and neck squamous cell, hepatocellular, melanoma or renal cell carcinoma were enrolled in the trial. Before TCR sequencing, CD4+ T cells and CD8+ T cells from peripheral blood were sorted into separate populations. The cysteine opens and the phenylalanine closes a CDR3 of 14 amino acids. The only DNA kept is the CDR3, 42 bases in frame from the first base. As encoded in the germline V gene, CDR1 is SQVTM while CDR2 is ANQGSEA. Compared with germline, V lacks 0 bases and J lacks 9 bases; bases without a gene match: 4. As for this clone: The antigen it recognizes is unknown. Qualities for individual bases were not recorded, and no much larger clone is one base off.

The sequence derives from an adult with an advanced solid tumor such as melanoma, head and neck, liver or kidney cancer. The sequenced sample was CD4+ or CD8+ T cells sorted from blood, obtained in a trial of the OX40 agonist ivuxolimab. This chain joins TRBV29-1 to TRBJ2-1; the central 11 bases match TRBD2. The nucleotides read TGCAGCGTTGAAGAACTAGCGGGAGTGCGTGAGCAGTTCTTC. Its protein product is CSVEELAGVREQFF.